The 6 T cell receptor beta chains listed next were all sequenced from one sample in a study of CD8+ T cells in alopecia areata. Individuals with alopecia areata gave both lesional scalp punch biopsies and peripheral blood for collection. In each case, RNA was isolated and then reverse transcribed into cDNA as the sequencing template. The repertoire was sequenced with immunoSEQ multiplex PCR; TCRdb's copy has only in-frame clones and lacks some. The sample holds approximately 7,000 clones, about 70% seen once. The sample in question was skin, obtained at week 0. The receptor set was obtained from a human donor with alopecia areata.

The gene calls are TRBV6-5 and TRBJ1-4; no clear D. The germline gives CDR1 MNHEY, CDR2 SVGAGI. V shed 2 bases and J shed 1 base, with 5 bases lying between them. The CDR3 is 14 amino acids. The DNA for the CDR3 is TGTGCCAGCAGTTACATTGGAACTAATGAAAAACTGTTTTTT. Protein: CASSYIGTNEKLFF.

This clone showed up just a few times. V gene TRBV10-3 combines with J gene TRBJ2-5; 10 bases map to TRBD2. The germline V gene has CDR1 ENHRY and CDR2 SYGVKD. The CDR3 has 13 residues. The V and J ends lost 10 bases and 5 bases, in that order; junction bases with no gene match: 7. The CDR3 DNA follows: TGTGCCACCGAGCGGGGGGGCGGCGAGACCCAGTACTTC. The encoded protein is CATERGGGETQYF.

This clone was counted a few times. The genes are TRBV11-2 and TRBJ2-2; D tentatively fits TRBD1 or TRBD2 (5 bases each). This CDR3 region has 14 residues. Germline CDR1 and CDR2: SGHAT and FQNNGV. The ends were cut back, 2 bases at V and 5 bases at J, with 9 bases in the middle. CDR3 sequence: CASSLIRETGELFF. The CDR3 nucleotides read TGTGCCAGCAGCTTAATCAGGGAGACCGGGGAGCTGTTTTTT.

The CDR3 bases are TGCGCCAGCAGCTTTTCGACTAGCACAGATACGCAGTATTTT. This sequence encodes CASSFSTSTDTQYF. The rearrangement links TRBV5-1 to TRBJ2-3; D ambiguous. V was trimmed by 2 bases and J by 0 bases, leaving 7 bases between them. The CDR3 contains 14 residues. Germline lookup yields CDR1 SGHRS and CDR2 YFSETQ. Using reference TRBV5-1 and TRBJ2-3 for the parts outside the CDR3, the full variable domain is KAGVTQTPRYLIKTRGQQVTLSCSPISGHRSVSWYQQTPGQGLQFLFEYFSETQRNKGNFPGRFSGRQFSNSRSEMNVSTLELGDSALYLCASSFSTSTDTQYFGPGTRLTVL.

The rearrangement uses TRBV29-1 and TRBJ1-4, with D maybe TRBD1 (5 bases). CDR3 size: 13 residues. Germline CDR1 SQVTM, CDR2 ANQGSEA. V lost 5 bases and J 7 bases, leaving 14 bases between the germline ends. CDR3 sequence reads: CSVKRGAGEKLFF. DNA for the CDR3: TGCAGCGTTAAAAGAGGGGCTGGTGAAAAACTGTTTTTT.

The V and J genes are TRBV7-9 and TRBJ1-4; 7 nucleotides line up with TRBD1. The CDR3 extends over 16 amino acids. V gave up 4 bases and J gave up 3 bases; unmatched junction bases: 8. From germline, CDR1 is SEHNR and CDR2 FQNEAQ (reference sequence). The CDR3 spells CASSSSPGQSNEKLFF. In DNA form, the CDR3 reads TGTGCCAGCAGCTCGAGCCCGGGACAGTCTAATGAAAAACTGTTTTTT.